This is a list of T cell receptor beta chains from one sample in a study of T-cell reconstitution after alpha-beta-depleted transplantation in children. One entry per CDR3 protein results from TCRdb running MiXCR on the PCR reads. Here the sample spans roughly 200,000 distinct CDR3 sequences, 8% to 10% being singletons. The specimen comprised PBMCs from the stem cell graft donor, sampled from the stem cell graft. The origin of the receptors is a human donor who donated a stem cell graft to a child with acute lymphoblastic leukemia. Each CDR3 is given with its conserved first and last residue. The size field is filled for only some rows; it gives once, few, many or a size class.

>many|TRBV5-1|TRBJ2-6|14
CASSPDSGANVLTF
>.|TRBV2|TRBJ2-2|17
CTFSSAGQGLYTGELFF
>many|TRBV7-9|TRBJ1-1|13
CASIPGGATEAFF
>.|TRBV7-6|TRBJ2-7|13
CASSQYRGYEQYF
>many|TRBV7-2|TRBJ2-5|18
CASSFPGLAGGPLETQYF
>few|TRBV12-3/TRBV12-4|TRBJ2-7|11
CASKTGEGQYF
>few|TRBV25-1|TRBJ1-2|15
CASSDNRGQGYGYTF
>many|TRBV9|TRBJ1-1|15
CASSVQGQPNTEAFF
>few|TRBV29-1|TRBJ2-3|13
CSVEGDSTDTQYF
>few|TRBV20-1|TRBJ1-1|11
CSADRVGEAFF
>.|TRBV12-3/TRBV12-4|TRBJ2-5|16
CASRTGLAGSEETQYF
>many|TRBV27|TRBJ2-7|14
CASSLNGQDYEQYF
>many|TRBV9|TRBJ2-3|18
CASSLGPSGGSQGDTQYF
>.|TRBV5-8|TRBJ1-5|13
CASSLDVNQPQHF
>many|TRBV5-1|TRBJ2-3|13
CASSLGQADTQYF
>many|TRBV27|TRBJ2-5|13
CASSLVFQETQYF
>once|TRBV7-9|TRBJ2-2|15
CASSYTGISSGELFF
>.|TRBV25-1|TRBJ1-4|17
CASSELGGSVANEKLFF
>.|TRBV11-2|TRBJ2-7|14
CASSLGYGPDEQYF
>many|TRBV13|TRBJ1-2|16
CASSLELWAESYSYTF
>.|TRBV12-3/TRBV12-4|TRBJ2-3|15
CASSEGGPWRDTQYF
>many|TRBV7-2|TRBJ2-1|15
CASSSTGSLWDEQFF
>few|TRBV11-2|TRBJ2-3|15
CASSRRGFRTDTQYF
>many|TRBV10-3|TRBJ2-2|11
CAIRDTGELFF
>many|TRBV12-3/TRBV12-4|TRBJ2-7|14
CASSSSQGTYEQYF
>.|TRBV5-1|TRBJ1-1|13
CASSLDWGTEAFF
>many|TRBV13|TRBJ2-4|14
CASSSRLIKNIQYF
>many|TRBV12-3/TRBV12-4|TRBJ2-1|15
CASSLEVLSYNEQFF
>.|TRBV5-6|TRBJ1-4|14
CASEPSGRNEKLFF
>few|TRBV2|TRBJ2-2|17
CASREQGADISTGELFF
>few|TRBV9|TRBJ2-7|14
CASSVFPGSYEQYF
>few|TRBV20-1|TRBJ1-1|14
CSARDRVHNTEAFF
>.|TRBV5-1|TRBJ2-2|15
CASSFSGVNTGELFF
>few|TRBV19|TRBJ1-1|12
CASSMSYTEAFF
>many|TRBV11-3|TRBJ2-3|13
CASRRSTADTQYF